This T cell receptor (beta chain) was recorded in a study of OX40 agonist ivuxolimab in advanced cancers. Study-level background: The treatment was a fully human IgG2 OX40 agonist, ivuxolimab. Dose-escalation patients' cancers were hepatocellular carcinoma, melanoma, renal cell or head and neck cancer. In three patients, partial responses were observed, one with hepatocellular carcinoma and two with cutaneous melanoma.

Assay used: immunoSEQ multiplex PCR; TCRdb lists only in-frame clones, some missing. The data hold 72,000 or so clones, with roughly 87% observed a single time. For this clone: The antigen remains unidentified.

Overall study results and limits: Mean expanded clone counts were higher in CD8+ than CD4+ T cells.

In germline, CDR1 is MGHRA, CDR2 YSYEKL. The CDR3 consists of 15 residues. The V end lost 4 bases, the J end lost 0 bases, and 10 bases lay between the germline ends. The input for sequencing was CD4+ or CD8+ T cells sorted from blood, taken in a trial of the OX40 agonist ivuxolimab. The rearrangement links TRBV4-1 to TRBJ1-5; possible D gene TRBD1, 6 bases. The clonotype was recovered from an adult with an advanced solid tumor such as melanoma, head and neck, liver or kidney cancer. The CDR3 region has the DNA TGCGCCAGCAGCCTTCGGGACAATAGCAATCAGCCCCAGCATTTT. Amino acid sequence: CASSLRDNSNQPQHF.